Below, 10 T cell receptor beta chains from the same sample are listed, as sequenced in a study of graft-versus-host responses after intestinal transplantation (dated by TCRdb to the early 2020s). The time point label here, explained by the study, means: cells obtained before transplantation from donor or recipient. Library creation used the immunoSEQ multiplex PCR assay. The source is immuneACCESS, and TCRdb retained only in-frame sequences with V and J called. Part of the clones is not carried over; for the studies checked, unresolved V genes explain less than half of this, and the remainder is unexplained. The sample profile shows just over 40,000 clones; approximately 95% of them were found once. The ten largest make up roughly 0.52% of the sample. These receptors are not linked to any known antigen. This specimen was unstimulated CD8+ T cells sorted from spleen or lymph node cells, taken before transplant. The receptors derive from a human donor who was the organ donor for an intestinal transplant.

This rearrangement joins TRBV18 to TRBJ1-1; the D is unclear. V was cut by 3 bases and J by 5 bases, with 16 bases left in between. The CDR3 runs 15 residues. Germline V lookup: CDR1 KGHSH, CDR2 LQKENI. DNA for the CDR3: TGTGCCAGCTCACCGCTGAGTCGGGAGGGAACTGAAGCTTTCTTT. It is translated as CASSPLSREGTEAFF. The full variable domain, its missing parts supplied by reference TRBV18 and TRBJ1-1, is NAGVMQNPRHLVRRRGQEARLRCSPMKGHSHVYWYRQLPEEGLKFMVYLQKENIIDESGMPKERFSAEFPKEGPSILRIQQVVRGDSAAYFCASSPLSREGTEAFFGQGTRLTVV.

The chain carries TRBV27 and TRBJ2-5; 9 nucleotides align to TRBD2. V dropped 10 bases and J dropped 4; count of bases not matched to a gene: 13. CDR3 length equals 15 residues. Germline CDR1 MNHEY, CDR2 SMNVEV (reference sequence). The CDR3 sequence is CATRQGLAKSETQYF. The CDR3 region has the DNA TGTGCCACCCGACAAGGACTAGCGAAATCAGAGACCCAGTACTTC.

The chain combines TRBV12-5 with TRBJ1-2, with D unclear. The germline gives CDR1 LGHNT, CDR2 FRNRAP. CDR3 length: 11 residues. Between the trimmed V and J ends, which lost 2 bases and 4 bases, there was a span of 2 bases. DNA of the CDR3: TGTGCTAGTGGTTTGATCTATGGCTACACCTTC. It specifies CASGLIYGYTF.

This clone appeared a single time. The rearrangement links TRBV21-1 to TRBJ1-4. TRBV21-1 represents a pseudogene. The length of the CDR3 is 18 residues. The CDR3 DNA is TGTGCCAGCAGCCCCGAGTCGTCCGGGGGCCAAACTAATGAAAAACTGTTTTTT. Translated, it gives CASSPESSGGQTNEKLFF.

The V gene is TRBV6-5, the J gene TRBJ1-3, with D perhaps matching TRBD1 (5 bases). V was trimmed by 2 bases and J by 0 bases, leaving 8 bases between them. Per germline, CDR1 MNHEY and CDR2 SVGAGI. The CDR3 extends over 15 amino acids. The CDR3 loop reads CASSYQGLSGNTIYF. The DNA for the CDR3 is TGTGCCAGCAGTTACCAGGGCCTCTCTGGAAACACCATATATTTT.

V and J are TRBV13 and TRBJ2-1; D might be TRBD1 (6 bases). Germline assignment: CDR1 PRHDT and CDR2 FYEKMQ (reference sequence). With 5 bases removed from V and 4 bases from J, the gap between germline ends came to 18 bases. The CDR3 runs to 16 residues. The CDR3 nucleotides read TGTGCCAGCAGCCCCCTAACAGGGAGCCCTTACAATGAGCAGTTCTTC. Its translation: CASSPLTGSPYNEQFF.

The chain has TRBV19 and TRBJ1-5; D perhaps matches TRBD1 (5 bases). The CDR3 has 16 residues. Trimming took 3 bases from V and 0 from J, leaving 12 bases between them. Germline V CDR1 and CDR2: LNHDA, SQIVND (reference sequence). The CDR3 spells CASSIGAQHSNQPQHF. The DNA for the CDR3 is TGTGCCAGTAGTATCGGGGCACAGCATAGCAATCAGCCCCAGCATTTT.

The chain links TRBV7-9 to TRBJ2-7; 8 nucleotides match TRBD1. The germline CDR1 and CDR2 sequences are SEHNR and FQNEAQ (reference sequence). The CDR3 length is 16 residues. Trimming took 0 bases from V and 4 from J; bases not matched to a gene: 8. The CDR3 DNA reads TGTGCCAGCAGCTTAGCGATGGGACAGGAGGCATACGAGCAGTACTTC. Its protein product is CASSLAMGQEAYEQYF.

The chain combines TRBV29-1 with TRBJ1-2; 7 bases line up with TRBD1. The CDR3 runs to 12 residues. The V gene end was trimmed by 5 bases and the J gene end by 6 bases; junction bases not matched to a gene: 6. Per the germline V gene, CDR1 is SQVTM and CDR2 is ANQGSEA. CDR3 in DNA: TGCAGCGTTTCACAGGGGCTCCATGGCTACACCTTC. Translated: CSVSQGLHGYTF.

About this clone itself: Compared with germline, one end of the junction differs, possibly owing to a read error. Other nucleotide sequences in the sample specify the same CDR3. The chain is built from TRBV4-2 and TRBJ1-5, with D hard to call. CDR1 LGHNA and CDR2 YNFKEQ come from the germline V gene. The CDR3 has 15 amino acids. The CDR3 nucleotides are TGTGCCAGCAGCCCAACGGAGTATAGCAATCAGCCCCAGCACTTT. It specifies CASSPTEYSNQPQHF.